These 24 T cell receptor beta chains were sequenced from one sample in a study of shared clonotypes between healthy human individuals. Method: immunoSEQ multiplex PCR; TCRdb's copy keeps in-frame clones and lacks some. This sample has more than 2 million clones; 95% occur once, and the top ten carry roughly 0.13%. Sequenced material: naive CD4+ T cells sorted from blood. Stated subset: CD45RA+ positively selected. The receptors stem from a man aged 18 to 30 in good health.

The chain employs TRBV5-1 and TRBJ1-5, with 7 bases that match TRBD1. This CDR3 spans 15 amino acids. The V gene's germline CDR1 is SGHRS and CDR2 YFSETQ. With V trimmed by 3 bases and J by 1 base, 4 bases remained unmatched. Here the CDR3 reads CASSSGTESNQPQHF. The CDR3 DNA sequence: TGCGCCAGCAGCTCCGGGACAGAGAGCAATCAGCCCCAGCATTTT.

V usage is TRBV11-3 and J usage is TRBJ2-1, with a possible D match to TRBD2 (5 bases). V lost 2 bases and J lost 3, with 8 bases in between. This CDR3 has 14 residues. Germline values: CDR1 SGHNT, CDR2 YENEEA. The CDR3 DNA is TGTGCCAGCAGCTTACACGGGGACTACAATGAGCAGTTCTTC. Protein sequence: CASSLHGDYNEQFF.

The rearrangement joins TRBV6-1 to TRBJ2-2; weak D call: TRBD1 (6 bases). Germline V gene sequence: CDR1 MNHNS, CDR2 SASEGT. Trimming left V 3 bases short and J 1 base short, with 9 bases between. The CDR3 consists of 15 residues. CDR3 protein: CASSDPGENTGELFF. The CDR3 DNA is TGTGCCAGCAGTGATCCAGGGGAGAACACCGGGGAGCTGTTTTTT.

The V call is TRBV10-3, the J call TRBJ2-1; 9 nucleotides match TRBD2. V was clipped by 3 bases and J by 3 bases; unmatched bases: 6. Germline loops: CDR1 ENHRY, CDR2 SYGVKD. The CDR3 is made up of 16 amino acids. The CDR3 spells CAISERGLANYNEQFF. The CDR3 bases are TGTGCCATCAGTGAACGAGGACTAGCGAACTACAATGAGCAGTTCTTC.

As regards this clone: Other DNA sequences within the sample encode an identical CDR3. The chain employs TRBV2 and TRBJ2-7; D ambiguous. V was shortened by 8 bases and J by 0 bases, with 8 bases between the two germline ends. The CDR3 extends over 12 amino acids. Germline loops: CDR1 SNHLY, CDR2 FYNNEI. The CDR3 loop is CASSQSSYEQYF. The DNA for the CDR3 is TGTGCCAGCTCCCAAAGCTCCTACGAGCAGTACTTC.

The CDR3 region has the DNA TGTGCAAGTCGCTTATTCGCCAGTGGCTTAGGTTCCTACAATGAGCAGTTCTTC. Amino acid sequence: CASRLFASGLGSYNEQFF. The rearrangement uses TRBV12-2 and TRBJ2-1. TRBV12-2 is shown as a pseudogene. The length of the CDR3 is 18 residues.

This clone appeared once. The rearrangement links TRBV10-3 to TRBJ2-7; 11 bases align to TRBD2. The CDR3 consists of 15 residues. Germline lookup yields CDR1 ENHRY and CDR2 SYGVKD. V shed 6 bases, J shed 2 bases, and the junction held 6 bases outside the gene matches. The CDR3 bases are TGTGCCATCAGCGATACTAGCGGGAGCGCCTACGAGCAGTACTTC. Residues: CAISDTSGSAYEQYF.

V and J are TRBV14 and TRBJ1-6; tentative D call: TRBD1 (5 bases). The CDR3 consists of 15 residues. Between the trimmed V and J ends, which lost 0 bases and 7 bases, there was a span of 10 bases. Germline CDR1 and CDR2: SGHDN and FVKESK. The CDR3 loop reads CASSQDPGRNSPLHF. The CDR3 nucleotides read TGTGCCAGCAGCCAAGACCCAGGGAGGAATTCACCCCTCCACTTT. Full variable domain (remainder filled in from reference TRBV14 and TRBJ1-6): EAGVTQFPSHSVIEKGQTVTLRCDPISGHDNLYWYRRVMGKEIKFLLHFVKESKQDESGMPNNRFLAERTGGTYSTLKVQPAELEDSGVYFCASSQDPGRNSPLHFGNGTRLTVT.

The rearrangement uses TRBV14 and TRBJ2-1; 13 bases align to TRBD2. J was trimmed by 7 bases and V by 4 bases; bases with no gene match: 7. The CDR3 is 16 residues long. The germline CDR1 and CDR2 sequences are SGHDN and FVKESK. CDR3 in amino acids: CASSLRTSGGANEQFF. The CDR3 DNA reads TGTGCCAGCAGCCTTCGGACTAGCGGGGGTGCGAATGAGCAGTTCTTC.

As concerns this clone: The identical CDR3 is also encoded by other nucleotide sequences in the sample. V gene TRBV4-3 combines with J gene TRBJ2-1; 7 nucleotides agree with TRBD2. The CDR3 loop spans 14 amino acids. Germline trimming cut 4 bases from V and 2 bases from J; bases unmatched to any gene: 2. The germline V gene has CDR1 LGHNA and CDR2 YSLEER. CDR3 sequence reads: CASSPGLAYNEQFF. CDR3 coding DNA: TGCGCCAGCAGCCCCGGACTAGCCTACAATGAGCAGTTCTTC.

This chain links TRBV9 with TRBJ1-1; 7 bases are shared with TRBD1. Trimming removed 3 bases from V and 4 bases from J; junction bases left unmatched: 9. Germline V gene sequence: CDR1 SGDLS, CDR2 YYNGEE. The CDR3 length is 15 residues. CDR3 protein: CASSASQGKGTEAFF. In DNA form, the CDR3 reads TGTGCCAGCAGCGCCTCACAGGGGAAGGGCACTGAAGCTTTCTTT. The entire variable domain, with the rest obtained from reference TRBV9 and TRBJ1-1, is as follows: DSGVTQTPKHLITATGQRVTLRCSPRSGDLSVYWYQQSLDQGLQFLIQYYNGEERAKGNILERFSAQQFPDLHSELNLSSLELGDSALYFCASSASQGKGTEAFFGQGTRLTVV.

This clone was recorded once. Different DNA sequences within this sample yield the same CDR3. The J gene is TRBJ2-7, the V gene TRBV30; 8 bases line up with TRBD1. J lost 4 bases, V lost 2 bases, and 1 base had no gene match. The CDR3 contains 12 residues. Germline lookup yields CDR1 GTSNPN and CDR2 SVGIG (reference sequence). Written as DNA, the CDR3 is TGTGCCTGGAGTAGGGACAGGTACGAGCAGTACTTC. This codes for CAWSRDRYEQYF.

The chain has TRBV7-2 and TRBJ2-2, with D possibly TRBD1 on 5 matching bases. Germline V gene sequence: CDR1 SGHTA, CDR2 FQGNSA. With 3 bases removed from V and 6 bases from J, the gap between germline ends came to 8 bases. The CDR3 covers 13 residues. DNA for the CDR3: TGTGCCAGCAGCTTGACAGTCTCCGGGGAGCTGTTTTTT. Translating gives CASSLTVSGELFF.

The DNA of the CDR3 is TGTGCCAGCAGTGAATCGGGGGGACTAATGTACTTC. It specifies CASSESGGLMYF. The chain carries TRBV6-1 and TRBJ2-4; TRBD2 aligns across 7 bases. V gave up 2 bases and J gave up 15 bases; unmatched junction bases: 7. Germline V gene sequence: CDR1 MNHNS, CDR2 SASEGT. This CDR3 is 12 amino acids long.

The chain couples TRBV5-6 to TRBJ1-1, with TRBD1 matching over 10 bases. This CDR3 region has 12 residues. CDR1 and CDR2 from the germline V gene are SGHDT and YYEEEE. The junction had 1 base not matched to a gene; V was cut back by 3 bases and J by 8 bases. The CDR3 reads CASSSGQGEAFF. In nucleotides, the CDR3 is TGTGCCAGCAGCTCGGGACAGGGGGAAGCTTTCTTT.

The chain is built from TRBV4-1 and TRBJ2-2, with 7 bases lining up with TRBD2. Trimming removed 0 bases from V and 0 bases from J; junction bases left unmatched: 7. In germline, CDR1 is MGHRA, CDR2 YSYEKL. This CDR3 spans 18 amino acids. The CDR3 DNA reads as TGCGCCAGCAGCCAAGATCGTGGGGGGGAGGCGAACACCGGGGAGCTGTTTTTT. Its translation is CASSQDRGGEANTGELFF.

V and J are TRBV25-1 and TRBJ1-1; possible D gene TRBD1, 5 bases. Trimming shortened V by 3 bases and J by 1 base, and 9 bases separated the two germline ends. The CDR3 runs to 14 residues. CDR1 MGHDK and CDR2 SYGVNS come from the germline V gene. The chain's CDR3 is CASSDRRANTEAFF. The CDR3 nucleotides read TGTGCCAGCAGTGACCGCAGGGCGAACACTGAAGCTTTCTTT.

The V gene is TRBV18, the J gene TRBJ2-1; 9 bases line up with TRBD2. The ends lost 3 bases at V and 5 bases at J; junction bases unmatched: 8. CDR3 size: 16 residues. The V gene's germline CDR1 is KGHSH and CDR2 LQKENI. The CDR3 loop is CASSPPSGRINNEQFF. The CDR3 region has the DNA TGTGCCAGCTCACCCCCGAGCGGGAGGATCAACAATGAGCAGTTCTTC.

The chain is built from TRBV5-1 and TRBJ2-2; the D gene is possibly TRBD1 (6 bases). Germline V lookup: CDR1 SGHRS, CDR2 YFSETQ. Trimming took 0 bases from V and 6 from J, leaving 12 bases between them. This CDR3 is 15 amino acids long. DNA of the CDR3: TGCGCCAGCAGCTTGGTGGGGACAATTCCCGGGGAGCTGTTTTTT. Its translation is CASSLVGTIPGELFF.

The chain links TRBV18 to TRBJ1-2, with D possibly TRBD1 on 5 matching bases. V lost 6 bases to trimming and J lost 2 bases, with 16 bases between them. CDR1 is KGHSH and CDR2 is LQKENI in the germline V gene. The length of the CDR3 is 15 residues. The CDR3 DNA sequence: TGTGCCAGCTCCCGCTCAGGGTCACCGAACTATGGCTACACCTTC. It yields the protein CASSRSGSPNYGYTF.

The CDR3 sequence: CAGGQGRYSPLHF. For the CDR3, the DNA is TGTGCCGGGGGACAGGGTCGTTATTCACCCCTCCACTTT. This chain uses TRBV6-5 with TRBJ1-6, with 9 bases fitting TRBD1. Germline V gene sequence: CDR1 MNHEY, CDR2 SVGAGI. This CDR3 contains 13 residues. The ends lost 11 bases at V and 8 bases at J; junction bases unmatched: 7.

J is TRBJ2-7 and V is TRBV5-5, with 8 positions matching TRBD2. J was trimmed by 4 bases and V by 2 bases; bases with no gene match: 5. From germline, CDR1 is SGHKS and CDR2 YYEKEE (reference sequence). The CDR3 runs to 14 residues. CDR3 sequence: CASSFAGGAYEQYF. The CDR3 DNA sequence: TGTGCCAGCAGCTTTGCGGGAGGAGCGTACGAGCAGTACTTC.

This CDR3 reads CASSQRTGTVEKLFF. The DNA for the CDR3 is TGTGCCAGCAGCCAACGGACAGGGACGGTCGAAAAACTGTTTTTT. V and J are TRBV4-2 and TRBJ1-4; 8 nucleotides agree with TRBD1. This CDR3 region has 15 residues. V gave up 2 bases and J gave up 8 bases; unmatched junction bases: 7. Germline V lookup: CDR1 LGHNA, CDR2 YNFKEQ.

This chain connects TRBV30 to TRBJ1-2, with unresolved D. The CDR3 has 16 amino acids. Looked up from germline, CDR1 is GTSNPN and CDR2 is SVGIG (reference sequence). Trimming removed 1 base at V and 3 bases at J, with 18 bases between. CDR3 bases: TGTGCCTGGAGTGGTTCGGCCGTTTTTGCGGACTATGGCTACACCTTC. Its translation is CAWSGSAVFADYGYTF.